A selection of T cell receptor beta chains follows, all from one sample in a study of blood T cell repertoires in COVID-19. Some clones are missing from TCRdb's copy, which holds only in-frame ones; the method was immunoSEQ multiplex PCR. The data contain approximately 170,000 clones, approximately 81% of them singletons. The specimen was PBMCs or T cells enriched from blood (not recorded which). These receptors were taken from a woman aged 50 to 60 who had recovered from COVID-19. Each CDR3 is given with its conserved first and last residue. D genes are given only for firm matches. The size of a clone is reported for some rows only, either as once, few or many, or as a class for expanded clones.

j_gene	v_gene	d_gene	abundance	len	CDR3nt	CDR3aa
TRBJ2-5	TRBV6-5	TRBD2	.	13	TGTGCCAGCAGGTCTAGCGGGCGAGAGACCCAGTACTTC	CASRSSGRETQYF
TRBJ2-2	TRBV29-1	TRBD2	once	17	TGCAGCGTGGAAAAGCGGGAAACTAAGTCTTCCCGCGGGGAGCTGTTTTTT	CSVEKRETKSSRGELFF
TRBJ1-2	TRBV7-2	.	.	15	TGTGCCAGCAGCTTAACCGGGACAAAGGCCGATGGCTACACCTTC	CASSLTGTKADGYTF
TRBJ1-1	TRBV18	.	.	14	TGTGCCAGCTCACCTTCGGGGGGATGGACTGAAGCTTTCTTT	CASSPSGGWTEAFF
TRBJ2-7	TRBV6-5	.	.	16	TGTGCCAGCAGTTACTCGACCGGGGGTGGCTCCTACGAGCAGTACTTC	CASSYSTGGGSYEQYF
TRBJ2-7	TRBV6-2/TRBV6-3	.	.	14	TGTGCCAGCAGTTACGACAGTATCTCCTACGAGCAGTACTTC	CASSYDSISYEQYF
TRBJ2-5	TRBV24-1	.	.	15	TGTGCCACCAGTGACTCCGGCAGACTAGAAGAGACCCAGTACTTC	CATSDSGRLEETQYF
TRBJ1-1	TRBV19	TRBD1	.	15	TGTGCCAGTAGCCCCCGGGGACAGGATAACACTGAAGCTTTCTTT	CASSPRGQDNTEAFF
TRBJ1-2	TRBV28	.	.	15	TGTGCCAGCAGTCTTTGGACAGCCCGGGGCTATGGCTACACCTTC	CASSLWTARGYGYTF
TRBJ1-2	TRBV2	.	once	13	TGTGCCAGCAGTGACTCAGGGAACTATGGCTACACCTTC	CASSDSGNYGYTF
TRBJ2-5	TRBV18	TRBD2	.	17	TGTGCCAGCTCACCAAGGACTAGCGGGGGGCAACAAGAGACCCAGTACTTC	CASSPRTSGGQQETQYF
TRBJ1-5	TRBV7-8	TRBD1	.	17	TGTGCCAGCAGCTCCCTCCCGGACAGGACGCTTAATCAGCCCCAGCATTTT	CASSSLPDRTLNQPQHF
TRBJ1-2	TRBV2	.	.	12	TGTGCCAGCAGCAAACAGGGCTATGGCTACACCTTC	CASSKQGYGYTF
TRBJ1-2	TRBV6-5	.	.	12	TGTGCCAGCCGGGGATTTAACTATGGCTACACCTTC	CASRGFNYGYTF
TRBJ1-2	TRBV5-1	.	.	13	TGCGCCAGCAGCTGGGGCGCGCAGGGTGGCTACACCTTC	CASSWGAQGGYTF
TRBJ1-5	TRBV7-9	.	.	14	TGTGCCAGCAGCCTACAGGGTCCCAATCAGCCCCAGCATTTT	CASSLQGPNQPQHF
TRBJ2-3	TRBV4-2	TRBD2	.	18	TGTGCCAGCAGCCAAGAATTTAATCTAGCGGGGAGGACAGATACGCAGTATTTT	CASSQEFNLAGRTDTQYF
TRBJ2-5	TRBV5-6	.	.	15	TGTGCCAGCAGGCTACGTGGTTACCGAGAAGAGACCCAGTACTTC	CASRLRGYREETQYF
TRBJ1-2	TRBV28	.	.	11	TGTGCCAGCGGGAGGTCGGGGGGCTACACCTTC	CASGRSGGYTF
TRBJ1-5	TRBV19	.	.	14	TGTGCCAGTAGTCGTGGCAGTTCCCTTCAGCCCCAGCATTTT	CASSRGSSLQPQHF
TRBJ2-2	TRBV7-2	.	.	15	TGTGCCAGCAGCTTGGGGCAGAGCAACACCGGGGAGCTGTTTTTT	CASSLGQSNTGELFF
TRBJ2-1	TRBV6-2/TRBV6-3	.	.	15	TGTGCCAGCAGTTTCCCTTCTGGACAGAGCAATGAGCAGTTCTTC	CASSFPSGQSNEQFF
TRBJ2-1	TRBV19	.	.	14	TGTGCCAGTAGTATAGTGTCAACGGGCAATGAGCAGTTCTTC	CASSIVSTGNEQFF
TRBJ2-2	TRBV2	.	few	15	TGTGCCAGCAGTGAACATAGGGGTAGGACCGGGGAGCTGTTTTTT	CASSEHRGRTGELFF
TRBJ1-2	TRBV28	TRBD1	.	14	TGTGCCAGCACGAGGGGGGACAGATTCTATGGCTACACCTTC	CASTRGDRFYGYTF
TRBJ2-7	TRBV11-2	.	.	15	TGTGCCAGCAGCCCTCTGTGGCGGGATAACAACGAGCAGTACTTC	CASSPLWRDNNEQYF
TRBJ1-2	TRBV19	TRBD1	.	11	TGTGCCAGTATGGACAGGGTTGGCTACACCTTC	CASMDRVGYTF
TRBJ2-1	TRBV7-3	TRBD2	.	16	TGTGCCAGCAGCTTAAGCGGCGGGAGGAGAATCAATGAGCAGTTCTTC	CASSLSGGRRINEQFF
TRBJ1-3	TRBV7-3	.	.	14	TGTGCCAGCAGCTTAGCAGGGGCTGGAAACACCATATATTTT	CASSLAGAGNTIYF
TRBJ2-7	TRBV4-2	TRBD1	.	18	TGTGCCAGCAGCCAAGATCAACAGGGGCTGGCAACTTTCTCCGAGCAGTACTTC	CASSQDQQGLATFSEQYF
TRBJ2-2	TRBV6-5	.	.	15	TGTGCCAGCAGTTTAGGACACTTGAACACCGGGGAGCTGTTTTTT	CASSLGHLNTGELFF
TRBJ2-1	TRBV7-3	TRBD2	.	16	TGTGCCAGCAGCTTGGCTAGCGGGGGGACTTACAATGAGCAGTTCTTC	CASSLASGGTYNEQFF
TRBJ2-5	TRBV19	.	.	15	TGTGCCAGTAGTGTAGGCCCAGGGGCGCAAGAGACCCAGTACTTC	CASSVGPGAQETQYF
TRBJ2-7	TRBV18	TRBD1	few	14	TGTGCCAGCTCACGGGACAGCCCTACCTACGAGCAGTACTTC	CASSRDSPTYEQYF
TRBJ1-1	TRBV6-4	.	.	17	TGTGCCAGCAGTGTCGAGAGTGGGGGGGAGATAGAGGCTGAAGCTTTCTTT	CASSVESGGEIEAEAFF
TRBJ1-1	TRBV6-6	TRBD1	.	16	TGTGCCAGCAGTAACCAATTTACAGGGGAGCACACTGAAGCTTTCTTT	CASSNQFTGEHTEAFF
TRBJ2-1	TRBV2	.	.	14	TGTGCCAGCATGGTAGGGGAATTGGGAAATGAGCAGTTCTTC	CASMVGELGNEQFF
TRBJ2-1	TRBV6-5	TRBD1	.	13	TGTGCCAGCAGTTTACCAGGGGGAAATGAGCAGTTCTTC	CASSLPGGNEQFF
TRBJ2-1	TRBV6-5	.	.	15	TGTGCCAGCAGTTACGCAGGGCCAGGGTACAATGAGCAGTTCTTC	CASSYAGPGYNEQFF
TRBJ2-2	TRBV7-6	.	.	15	TGTGCCAGCAGCCTAGGTACAGGGAGCCCCGGGGAGCTGTTTTTT	CASSLGTGSPGELFF
TRBJ2-3	TRBV13	TRBD2	once	19	TGTGCCAGCAGCTTAGGTGGTCTAGCGGGGACCTCTAGCACAGATACGCAGTATTTT	CASSLGGLAGTSSTDTQYF
TRBJ1-1	TRBV4-3	TRBD1	.	15	TGCGCCAGCAGCCAAGCCCCAGGGGGTCGGACTGAAGCTTTCTTT	CASSQAPGGRTEAFF
TRBJ2-5	TRBV3-1/TRBV3-2	TRBD1	once	14	TGTGCCAGCAGCCAATTTGCAGGGGGAGAGACCCAGTACTTC	CASSQFAGGETQYF
TRBJ2-7	TRBV21-1	.	.	16	TGTGCCAGCAGCAAAGTCGAACTAGCTTGCGGCTACGAGCAGTACTTC	CASSKVELACGYEQYF